This T cell receptor (beta chain) was found in a study of blood T cell repertoires in COVID-19. Across the study: Sources were T cells, B-cell-depleted T cells, or PBMCs; the material itself was cDNA or gDNA.

Profiled with immunoSEQ multiplex PCR; TCRdb holds only in-frame clones, not every one. The table has approximately 180,000 clones, roughly 84% seen once. The CDR3 totals 16 residues. The V end was cut by 1 base, the J end by 0 bases, with 10 bases between. CDR1 is SGHTA, CDR2 FQGTGA, per germline. V and J are TRBV7-3 and TRBJ1-5, with D possibly matching TRBD1 (5 bases). Sequencing used peripheral blood. The TCR comes from a person aged 70 to 85 with COVID-19, enrolled during active disease. The CDR3 sequence is CASSLMGGFSNQPQHF. The DNA for the CDR3 is TGTGCCAGCAGCTTAATGGGGGGATTTAGCAATCAGCCCCAGCATTTT.